The clone carrying this T cell receptor (beta chain) was observed a handful of times. What it recognizes is unknown. cDNA reverse transcribed from extracted RNA served as the sequencing template. This table comes from immunoSEQ multiplex PCR, and its TCRdb copy is limited to in-frame clones, with some not included. The sample carries 93,000 or so clones, roughly 50% recorded once. The V end was cut by 5 bases, the J end by 0 bases, with 11 bases between. CDR1 GTSNPN and CDR2 SVGIG come from the germline V gene (reference sequence). The CDR3 contains 14 residues. The record originates from a study of CD8+ T cells in alopecia areata. Study findings and constraints: Higher clonality than in normal scalp was seen in lesional scalp, especially alopecia totalis/universalis.

From PBMCs, CD4+ and CD8+ T cells were sorted. Sequenced material: CD4+ T cells sorted from blood. The genes are TRBV30 and TRBJ1-3, with D tentatively TRBD1 (5 bases). The sequence was obtained from a human donor in good health. CDR3 coding DNA: TGTGCCTGGGGGACCGGGAACTCTGGAAACACCATATATTTT. It is translated as CAWGTGNSGNTIYF.